One sample yielded the 2 T cell receptor beta chains listed below, sequenced in a study of T cell responses to AZD1222 COVID-19 vaccine. The repertoire was sequenced with immunoSEQ multiplex PCR; TCRdb's copy has only in-frame clones and lacks some. The sample includes about 100,000 clones, just under 90% of them seen just once. The input for sequencing was peripheral blood, taken on day 0 of AZD1222 vaccination. The receptors shown here come from an adult in good health.

The V call is TRBV6-5, the J call TRBJ1-5; TRBD1 matches at 7 bases. V gave up 8 bases and J gave up 4 bases; unmatched junction bases: 8. The CDR3 has 14 residues. Germline loops: CDR1 MNHEY, CDR2 SVGAGI. CDR3 residues: CASAGRGRNQPQHF. CDR3 in DNA: TGTGCCAGCGCGGGAAGGGGGCGTAATCAGCCCCAGCATTTT.

As to this clone: The sample carries other DNA sequences with the same CDR3. The CDR3 DNA reads as TGTGCCAGCCGTCCGGGACAGACCTACGAGCAGTACTTC. Translating gives CASRPGQTYEQYF. The chain recombines TRBV6-6 with TRBJ2-7; 7 nucleotides agree with TRBD1. This CDR3 is 13 amino acids long. Trimming cost V 8 bases and J 2 bases; bases outside gene matches: 6. The germline V gene encodes CDR1 MNHNY and CDR2 SVGAGI (reference sequence).